The 17 T cell receptor beta chains below come from one sample, sequenced in a study of CD8+ T cells in alopecia areata. Sample treatment: oral pan-JAK inhibitor, 5-10 mg twice daily. Isolated RNA was reverse transcribed into cDNA used as the sequencing template. Here immunoSEQ multiplex PCR was the method, and the copy in TCRdb shows in-frame clones only, minus some. This table has approximately 210,000 clones, just under 65% appearing once. The source material was CD4+ T cells sorted from blood, sampled around week 49, from a patient treated with tofacitinib. Receptor source: a human donor with alopecia areata.

CDR3 in DNA: TGTGCCAGCAGTGGGGGGACGGGGGCTCTCTCTGGGGCCAACGTCCTGACTTTC. Its protein product is CASSGGTGALSGANVLTF. The chain combines TRBV27 with TRBJ2-6; either TRBD1 or TRBD2 may fit D (6 bases each). Between the trimmed V and J ends, which lost 5 bases and 0 bases, there was a span of 17 bases. This CDR3 has 18 residues. Per the germline V gene, CDR1 is MNHEY and CDR2 is SMNVEV (reference sequence).

The chain uses TRBV19 and TRBJ2-2; D is undetermined. Germline V gene data show CDR1 as LNHDA and CDR2 as SQIVND (reference sequence). CDR3 length: 13 residues. V lost 3 bases, J lost 6 bases, and 8 bases lay in between. The DNA of the CDR3 is TGTGCCAGTAGTATCCGAATCTCCGGGGAGCTGTTTTTT. This sequence encodes CASSIRISGELFF.

The J gene is TRBJ2-7, the V gene TRBV29-1, with unresolved D. This CDR3 region has 12 residues. The ends were cut back, 1 base at V and 5 bases at J, with 9 bases in the middle. CDR1 and CDR2 (germline): SQVTM, ANQGSEA. In nucleotides, the CDR3 is TGCAGCGTTGAAGTGTCAGGTAACGAGCAGTACTTC. Translation: CSVEVSGNEQYF.

The chain has TRBV9 and TRBJ2-5; D remains ambiguous. Germline CDR1 and CDR2: SGDLS and YYNGEE. CDR3 size: 11 residues. Trimming pared 3 bases from V and 7 bases from J, leaving 7 bases between. CDR3 nucleotide sequence: TGTGCCAGCAGCGCCACTGGGACCCAGTACTTC. Amino acid sequence: CASSATGTQYF.

The chain carries TRBV29-1 and TRBJ2-2, with 10 bases aligning to TRBD1. Germline CDR1 SQVTM, CDR2 ANQGSEA. V lost 7 bases, J lost 1 base, and 3 bases stayed unmatched. CDR3 length: 14 residues. The CDR3 coding sequence is TGCAGCGCGGGGACAGGGGTGAACACCGGGGAGCTGTTTTTT. The encoded protein is CSAGTGVNTGELFF.

This chain links TRBV29-1 with TRBJ2-5; no definite D call. The CDR3 runs to 11 residues. V lost 5 bases and J 1 base, leaving 5 bases between the germline ends. CDR1 and CDR2 (germline): SQVTM, ANQGSEA. The CDR3 protein is CSVFPQETQYF. In DNA form, the CDR3 reads TGCAGCGTTTTTCCCCAAGAGACCCAGTACTTC. Supplemented by reference TRBV29-1 and TRBJ2-5, the full variable domain reads SAVISQKPSRDICQRGTSLTIQCQVDSQVTMMFWYRQQPGQSLTLIATANQGSEATYESGFVIDKFPISRPNLTFSTLTVSNMSPEDSSIYLCSVFPQETQYFGPGTRLLVL.

The CDR3: CASRARDYPGGVEQFF. CDR3 bases: TGTGCCAGCAGGGCCCGGGACTACCCTGGAGGTGTTGAGCAGTTCTTC. The V and J genes are TRBV2 and TRBJ2-1; 7 nucleotides align to TRBD2. Germline V CDR1 and CDR2: SNHLY, FYNNEI. J was trimmed by 9 bases and V by 6 bases; bases with no gene match: 17. The length of the CDR3 is 16 residues.

This rearrangement joins TRBV5-4 to TRBJ1-1; 7 bases match TRBD1. The CDR3 sequence is 12 residues long. Unmatched junction bases numbered 0, after V lost 0 bases and J lost 7 bases. CDR1 is SGHNT and CDR2 is YYREEE in the germline V gene (reference sequence). The CDR3 sequence is CASSLDRGEAFF. The CDR3 region has the DNA TGTGCCAGCAGCTTGGACAGGGGTGAAGCTTTCTTT.

This CDR3 reads CASSFLGGRGYTF. The CDR3 bases are TGTGCCAGCAGTTTCCTCGGGGGGAGAGGCTACACCTTC. The chain uses TRBV27 and TRBJ1-2, with D possibly TRBD1 on 5 matching bases. From germline, CDR1 is MNHEY and CDR2 SMNVEV (reference sequence). CDR3 length: 13 residues. The V end lost 3 bases, the J end lost 8 bases, and 13 bases lay between the germline ends.

V gene TRBV29-1 combines with J gene TRBJ1-4; 8 bases line up with TRBD1. There are 12 residues in the CDR3. V dropped 6 bases and J dropped 7; count of bases not matched to a gene: 4. From germline, CDR1 is SQVTM and CDR2 ANQGSEA. CDR3 sequence (DNA): TGCAGCGTGCGCGGACAGGGTGAAAAACTGTTTTTT. Its translation: CSVRGQGEKLFF. Full variable domain (missing parts from reference TRBV29-1 and TRBJ1-4): SAVISQKPSRDICQRGTSLTIQCQVDSQVTMMFWYRQQPGQSLTLIATANQGSEATYESGFVIDKFPISRPNLTFSTLTVSNMSPEDSSIYLCSVRGQGEKLFFGSGTQLSVL.

The chain couples TRBV7-9 to TRBJ2-4, with D unclear. The CDR3 runs 16 residues. With 5 bases removed from V and 0 bases from J, the gap between germline ends came to 14 bases. Germline V gene sequence: CDR1 SEHNR, CDR2 FQNEAQ (reference sequence). This CDR3 reads CASSQTVTLAKNIQYF. CDR3 DNA: TGTGCCAGCAGCCAAACAGTAACCCTAGCCAAAAACATTCAGTACTTC. Full variable domain (remainder filled in from reference TRBV7-9 and TRBJ2-4): DTGVSQNPRHKITKRGQNVTFRCDPISEHNRLYWYRQTLGQGPEFLTYFQNEAQLEKSRLLSDRFSAERPKGSFSTLEIQRTEQGDSAMYLCASSQTVTLAKNIQYFGAGTRLSVL.

Here the CDR3 reads CASSPRGASGDTQYF. The CDR3 nucleotides are TGCGCCAGCAGCCCCCGCGGGGCAAGTGGAGATACGCAGTATTTT. The chain links TRBV4-3 to TRBJ2-3; possible D gene TRBD2, 6 bases. V was pared by 4 bases and J by 5 bases, with 16 bases between. CDR1 LGHNA and CDR2 YSLEER come from the germline V gene. This CDR3 has 15 amino acids.

The rearrangement uses TRBV29-1 and TRBJ1-1, with 7 bases that match TRBD1. V trimming: 8 bases; J trimming: 1 base; junction bases outside the gene matches: 4. CDR3 length equals 12 residues. Germline values: CDR1 SQVTM, CDR2 ANQGSEA. The CDR3 sequence is CSWGQTNTEAFF. In DNA, the CDR3 is TGCAGCTGGGGACAGACGAACACTGAAGCTTTCTTT. Complete variable domain (other parts from reference TRBV29-1 and TRBJ1-1): SAVISQKPSRDICQRGTSLTIQCQVDSQVTMMFWYRQQPGQSLTLIATANQGSEATYESGFVIDKFPISRPNLTFSTLTVSNMSPEDSSIYLCSWGQTNTEAFFGQGTRLTVV.

The chain uses TRBV25-1 and TRBJ1-1, with D maybe TRBD1 (5 bases). The CDR3 is 13 residues long. The germline V gene encodes CDR1 MGHDK and CDR2 SYGVNS. Between the trimmed V and J ends, which lost 6 bases and 4 bases, there was a span of 12 bases. The CDR3 bases are TGTGCCAGCAGGCGTCAGGGCGTCACTGAAGCTTTCTTT. Translated: CASRRQGVTEAFF.

The rearrangement links TRBV4-3 to TRBJ2-7, with D unresolved. Trimming left V 2 bases short and J 0 bases short, with 8 bases between. In germline, CDR1 is LGHNA, CDR2 YSLEER. The CDR3 is 14 amino acids. The CDR3 here is CASSQTSSSYEQYF. The CDR3 nucleotides read TGCGCCAGCAGCCAAACTTCCAGCTCCTACGAGCAGTACTTC.

The J gene is TRBJ1-2, the V gene TRBV5-6, with D unclear. V dropped 4 bases and J dropped 8 bases, with 18 bases sitting between them. The CDR3 runs to 14 residues. Germline lookup yields CDR1 SGHDT and CDR2 YYEEEE. This CDR3 reads CASSPYETALGYTF. The CDR3, as DNA: TGTGCCAGCAGCCCCTATGAGACCGCGCTCGGCTACACCTTC.

The chain combines TRBV29-1 with TRBJ1-2, with TRBD1 identical over 10 bases. CDR1 SQVTM and CDR2 ANQGSEA come from the germline V gene. J lost 4 bases, V lost 4 bases, and 6 bases had no gene match. The CDR3 consists of 14 residues. CDR3 in amino acids: CSVASGTGVYGYTF. The CDR3 region has the DNA TGCAGCGTTGCGTCCGGGACAGGGGTCTATGGCTACACCTTC.